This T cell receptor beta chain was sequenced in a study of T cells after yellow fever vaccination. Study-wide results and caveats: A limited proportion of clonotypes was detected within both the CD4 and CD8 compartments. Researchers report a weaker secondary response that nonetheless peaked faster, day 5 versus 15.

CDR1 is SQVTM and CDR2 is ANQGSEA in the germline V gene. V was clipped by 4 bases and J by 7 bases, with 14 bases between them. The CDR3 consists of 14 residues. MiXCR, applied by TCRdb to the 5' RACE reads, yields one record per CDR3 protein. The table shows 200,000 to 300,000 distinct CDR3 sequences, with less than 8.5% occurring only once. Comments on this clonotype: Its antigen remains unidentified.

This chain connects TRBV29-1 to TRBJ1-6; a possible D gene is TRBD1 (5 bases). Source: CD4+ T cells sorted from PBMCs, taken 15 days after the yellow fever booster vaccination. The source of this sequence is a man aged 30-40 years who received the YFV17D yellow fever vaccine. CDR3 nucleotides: TGCAGCGTTGGCTCCGGGACGGAGAATTCACCCCTCCACTTT. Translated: CSVGSGTENSPLHF.